Sequencing of this TCR beta chain was carried out in a study of T cell responses to AZD1222 COVID-19 vaccine. V lost 4 bases to trimming and J lost 3 bases; unmatched junction nucleotides: 4. The length of the CDR3 is 14 residues. Germline V CDR1 and CDR2: MNHEY, SVGAGI. This table comes from immunoSEQ multiplex PCR, and its TCRdb copy is limited to in-frame clones, with some not included. Of 93,000 or so clones listed, 88% are singletons. General observations from the study: Baseline seropositivity occurred in only 5 to 7 AZD1222 recipients.

With respect to this clone: What it binds is unknown.

Material: peripheral blood, obtained on day 0 of AZD1222 vaccination. The sequence was obtained from an adult in good health. The genes are TRBV6-5 and TRBJ1-2; TRBD1 aligns across 8 bases. CDR3 sequence (DNA): TGTGCCAGCAGTTTTGGACAGGGATACTATGGCTACACCTTC. Amino acid sequence: CASSFGQGYYGYTF.